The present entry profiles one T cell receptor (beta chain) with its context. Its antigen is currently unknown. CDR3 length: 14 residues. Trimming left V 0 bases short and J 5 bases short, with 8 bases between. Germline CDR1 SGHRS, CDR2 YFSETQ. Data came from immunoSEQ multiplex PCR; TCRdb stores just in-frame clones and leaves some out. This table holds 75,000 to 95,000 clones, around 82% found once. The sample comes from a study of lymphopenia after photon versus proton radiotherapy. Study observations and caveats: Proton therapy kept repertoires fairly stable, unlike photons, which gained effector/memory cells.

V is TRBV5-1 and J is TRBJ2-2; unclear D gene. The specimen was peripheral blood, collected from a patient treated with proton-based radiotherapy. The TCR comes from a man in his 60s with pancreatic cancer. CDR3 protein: CASSLVPATGELFF. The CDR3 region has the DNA TGCGCCAGCAGCTTGGTCCCGGCTACCGGGGAGCTGTTTTTT.